Sequencing of this T cell receptor (beta chain) was carried out in a study of glioma-infiltrating T cells. The length of the CDR3 is 15 residues. V was shortened by 6 bases and J by 1 base, with 13 bases between the two germline ends. The germline gives CDR1 MNHEY, CDR2 SMNVEV (reference sequence). The iRepertoire nested amplicon-rescue multiplex PCR amplified TCR alpha and beta CDR3s from RNA. For one-step reverse transcription and amplification, 100-400 ng of tissue mRNA or PBMC total RNA was used. TCRdb reanalysed the multiplex PCR reads using MiXCR and keeps one entry per CDR3 protein. This table has about 140,000 distinct CDR3 sequences, roughly 43% appearing once.

V gene TRBV27 combines with J gene TRBJ2-1, with D possibly matching TRBD2 (6 bases). Sequenced material: glioma tissue, nonneoplastic brain tissue, or PBMCs (not recorded which). This TCR derives from a human donor with low-grade glioma or glioblastoma, undergoing nonglioma brain surgery, or in good health (not recorded which). CDR3 region: CASRVRDFSYNEQFF. The DNA for the CDR3 is TGTGCCAGCAGGGTCCGGGACTTTTCCTACAATGAGCAGTTCTTC.